These 15 T cell receptor beta chains share one sample of origin, sequenced in a study of beta chain features in type 1 diabetes. Isolated RNA was reverse transcribed in full, so expressed TCRB transcripts were sequenced. The repertoire was sequenced with immunoSEQ multiplex PCR; TCRdb's copy has only in-frame clones and lacks some. The table lists more than 350,000 clones, more than 9.5% of them singletons. Sequenced input: naive CD4+ T cells from blood. These receptors originate from a young woman in good health.

The chain combines TRBV27 with TRBJ1-1; possible D gene TRBD1, 5 bases. In germline, CDR1 is MNHEY, CDR2 SMNVEV (reference sequence). CDR3 length: 15 residues. With 7 bases removed from V and 4 bases from J, the gap between germline ends came to 19 bases. Here the CDR3 reads CASTSQPGGATEAFF. The CDR3 DNA is TGTGCCAGCACCTCCCAACCGGGGGGAGCCACTGAAGCTTTCTTT.

The rearrangement joins TRBV2 to TRBJ2-3; D unclear. V lost 8 bases and J lost 0, with 9 bases in between. Germline CDR1 SNHLY, CDR2 FYNNEI. This CDR3 is 13 amino acids long. In nucleotides, the CDR3 is TGTGCCAGCTGTACAACTAGCACAGATACGCAGTATTTT. Protein product: CASCTTSTDTQYF.

The V and J genes are TRBV9 and TRBJ2-5; 10 bases map to TRBD1. V gave up 0 bases and J gave up 2 bases; unmatched junction bases: 4. The germline CDR1 and CDR2 sequences are SGDLS and YYNGEE. CDR3 size: 16 residues. This chain's CDR3 is CASSVEGTGVQETQYF. As DNA, the CDR3 is TGTGCCAGCAGCGTAGAAGGGACAGGGGTTCAAGAGACCCAGTACTTC.

The chain links TRBV11-2 to TRBJ2-3; D ambiguous. The V end lost 4 bases, the J end lost 0 bases, and 8 bases lay between the germline ends. The germline V gene has CDR1 SGHAT and CDR2 FQNNGV. This CDR3 spans 14 amino acids. CDR3 sequence (DNA): TGTGCCAGCAGCTATGCAGTTAGCACAGATACGCAGTATTTT. It encodes CASSYAVSTDTQYF.

The chain uses TRBV5-1 and TRBJ2-1; a possible D gene is TRBD2 (6 bases). The germline CDR1 and CDR2 sequences are SGHRS and YFSETQ. V gave up 0 bases and J gave up 0 bases, with 13 bases separating them. The CDR3 covers 17 residues. The CDR3 nucleotides are TGCGCCAGCAGCTTGGCTCTGAGCGGGTACTCCTACAATGAGCAGTTCTTC. Its translation is CASSLALSGYSYNEQFF.

The CDR3 nucleotides read TGTGCCAGCGTCGGGGACAGGGGATACAATGAGCAGTTCTTC. Translation: CASVGDRGYNEQFF. The V gene is TRBV7-9, the J gene TRBJ2-1; TRBD1 matches 10 bases. CDR3 length equals 14 residues. The germline gives CDR1 SEHNR, CDR2 FQNEAQ (reference sequence). After removal of 8 bases from V and 4 bases from J, the junction contained 5 bases not matched to a gene.

This clone was seen a few times. This chain links TRBV21-1 with TRBJ2-7. TRBV21-1 is shown as a pseudogene. This CDR3 has 14 amino acids. The chain's CDR3 is CASSKGARGDEQYV. Here the CDR3 DNA reads TGTGCCAGCAGCAAAGGAGCCAGAGGGGACGAGCAGTACGTC.

This clone was counted between two and nine times. The chain recombines TRBV13 with TRBJ1-2, with a tentative D call TRBD1 (5 bases). Trimming cost V 4 bases and J 6 bases, with 12 bases left between them. Germline V CDR1 and CDR2: PRHDT, FYEKMQ (reference sequence). The CDR3 sequence is 13 residues long. CDR3 nucleotide sequence: TGTGCCAGCAGCTCTTGGACAACCCATGGCTACACCTTC. Translating it yields CASSSWTTHGYTF.

This rearrangement joins TRBV27 to TRBJ2-1; perhaps D is TRBD1 or TRBD2 (5 bases each). Germline values: CDR1 MNHEY, CDR2 SMNVEV (reference sequence). V lost 5 bases to trimming and J lost 8 bases, with 13 bases between them. CDR3 size: 13 residues. In DNA form, the CDR3 reads TGTGCCAGCAGTCTGGGGACCTGGGATGAGCAGTTCTTC. Translated, it gives CASSLGTWDEQFF.

Notes on this clone: Other DNA sequences in the same sample also yield this CDR3. V usage is TRBV5-1 and J usage is TRBJ2-7; possibly TRBD2 for D (5 bases). V was pared by 0 bases and J by 0 bases, with 7 bases between. The V gene's germline CDR1 is SGHRS and CDR2 YFSETQ. The CDR3 length is 14 residues. The CDR3 DNA reads as TGCGCCAGCAGCTTGGTTGACTACTCCTACGAGCAGTACTTC. The encoded protein is CASSLVDYSYEQYF.

In this sample, this clone turned up a few times. The chain recombines TRBV28 with TRBJ2-1; unclear D gene. Germline loops: CDR1 MDHEN, CDR2 SYDVKM. V lost 3 bases to trimming and J lost 7 bases, with 7 bases between them. The CDR3 has 12 residues. The CDR3: CASSLYPNEQFF. The CDR3 DNA follows: TGTGCCAGCAGTTTGTACCCTAATGAGCAGTTCTTC.

The rearrangement uses TRBV25-1 and TRBJ1-2, with a tentative D call TRBD1 (5 bases). Trimming stripped 9 bases from V and 4 bases from J, with 24 bases between. Germline values: CDR1 MGHDK, CDR2 SYGVNS. The CDR3 length is 16 residues. The DNA of the CDR3 is TGTGCCAGTATACTGCCCCCGGGACTCCGGACCTATGGCTACACCTTC. Amino acid sequence: CASILPPGLRTYGYTF.

In its sample, this clone was seen a few times. The rearrangement uses TRBV14 and TRBJ2-1; 7 nucleotides match TRBD1. The CDR3 totals 16 residues. The V and J ends lost 2 bases and 4 bases, in that order; junction bases with no gene match: 8. The germline V gene encodes CDR1 SGHDN and CDR2 FVKESK. The CDR3 reads CASSQSRQGDYNEQFF. The DNA for the CDR3 is TGTGCCAGCAGCCAATCCAGACAGGGAGATTACAATGAGCAGTTCTTC.

V usage is TRBV9 and J usage is TRBJ2-6; no reliable D call. Germline CDR1 and CDR2: SGDLS and YYNGEE. Trimming shortened V by 4 bases and J by 0 bases, and 2 bases separated the two germline ends. The length of the CDR3 is 13 residues. The CDR3: CASSSSGANVLTF. CDR3 sequence (DNA): TGTGCCAGCAGCAGCTCTGGGGCCAACGTCCTGACTTTC.

This clone was observed a few times. This chain connects TRBV7-9 to TRBJ2-5; D is uncertain. V was shortened by 1 base and J by 1 base, with 10 bases between the two germline ends. There are 15 residues in the CDR3. Germline V gene sequence: CDR1 SEHNR, CDR2 FQNEAQ (reference sequence). The chain's CDR3 is CASSLGLGIQETQYF. The CDR3 DNA reads as TGTGCCAGCAGCTTAGGTCTGGGGATCCAAGAGACCCAGTACTTC. The full variable domain, in which reference TRBV7-9 and TRBJ2-5 provide the parts outside the CDR3, is DTGVSQNPRHKITKRGQNVTFRCDPISEHNRLYWYRQTLGQGPEFLTYFQNEAQLEKSRLLSDRFSAERPKGSFSTLEIQRTEQGDSAMYLCASSLGLGIQETQYFGPGTRLLVL.